A single sample gave rise to the 8 T cell receptor beta chains below, sequenced in a study of tumor-infiltrating lymphocytes in oesophageal squamous cell carcinoma. Each CDR3 protein gets one entry after TCRdb re-called the PCR reads with MiXCR. The table lists about 22,000 distinct CDR3 sequences, about 35% of them singletons. The material sequenced was esophageal tumor tissue. The receptors here all came from a male donor with esophageal squamous cell carcinoma.

V gene TRBV6-1 combines with J gene TRBJ2-3; D not resolved. V was trimmed by 5 bases and J by 10 bases, leaving 13 bases between them. The CDR3 has 12 residues. In germline, CDR1 is MNHNS, CDR2 SASEGT. The CDR3 DNA reads TGTGCCAGCAGTTATTTAGGCGGATCGCAGTATTTT. This encodes CASSYLGGSQYF.

This clonotype has only a few counts. CDR3 DNA sequence: TGCGCCAGCAGTACTTTTGGCAACCTCAATCAGCCCCAGCATTTT. Translated, it gives CASSTFGNLNQPQHF. V usage is TRBV4-1 and J usage is TRBJ1-5; D not resolved. The CDR3 contains 15 residues. Trimming stripped 6 bases from V and 3 bases from J, with 15 bases between. CDR1 is MGHRA and CDR2 is YSYEKL in the germline V gene.

The chain employs TRBV28 and TRBJ2-6; 8 positions agree with TRBD1. The J call could be wrong; TRBJ2-5 is a better fit for the DNA end. The CDR3 has 16 residues. The germline gives CDR1 MDHEN, CDR2 SYDVKM. The chain's CDR3 is CASSHNPTGDQETQYF. Here the CDR3 DNA reads TGTGCCAGCAGCCACAACCCGACAGGGGATCAAGAGACCCAGTACTTC.

The sample holds many counts of this clonotype. This chain connects TRBV28 to TRBJ1-2; 7 positions match TRBD1. CDR3 size: 13 residues. CDR1 MDHEN and CDR2 SYDVKM come from the germline V gene. Unmatched junction bases numbered 5, after V lost 2 bases and J lost 8 bases. CDR3 loop: CASSLKQGNGYTF. Written as DNA, the CDR3 is TGTGCCAGCAGTTTAAAACAGGGGAACGGCTACACCTTC.

The rearrangement joins TRBV5-1 to TRBJ1-1; 9 bases fit TRBD1. Germline lookup yields CDR1 SGHRS and CDR2 YFSETQ. V dropped 5 bases and J dropped 1; count of bases not matched to a gene: 6. The CDR3 sequence is 15 residues long. The DNA for the CDR3 is TGCGCCAGCAGGGAGGGGGGACAGGGGAACACTGAAGCTTTCTTT. Amino acid sequence: CASREGGQGNTEAFF.

Within the sample, this clonotype is medium-sized. V is TRBV5-1 and J is TRBJ2-3; no clear D gene. The CDR3 extends over 13 amino acids. Trimming shortened V by 4 bases and J by 2 bases, and 8 bases separated the two germline ends. CDR1 SGHRS and CDR2 YFSETQ come from the germline V gene. The CDR3 DNA sequence: TGCGCCAGCAGCAGGGCTTCCACAGATACGCAGTATTTT. Residues: CASSRASTDTQYF.

The chain carries TRBV4-3 and TRBJ1-1; the match to TRBD1 covers 8 bases. Germline CDR1 and CDR2: LGHNA and YSLEER. CDR3 size: 15 residues. V dropped 0 bases and J dropped 2; count of bases not matched to a gene: 2. The CDR3 nucleotides are TGCGCCAGCAGCCAAGACAGGGGGCGAAACACTGAAGCTTTCTTT. As protein: CASSQDRGRNTEAFF.

A note on this clonotype: No conserved phenylalanine or tryptophan ends this CDR3, so it is likely a read error. It is unclear where the CDR3 begins or ends on the DNA, so no DNA is shown, and the CDR3 is as TCRdb lists it. The chain couples TRBV5-1 to TRBJ2-1. The CDR3 region is 13 residues in length, termini included. Germline CDR1 reads SGHRS; CDR2 reads YFSETQ. CDR3 residues: CASSGFDEQYFGS.